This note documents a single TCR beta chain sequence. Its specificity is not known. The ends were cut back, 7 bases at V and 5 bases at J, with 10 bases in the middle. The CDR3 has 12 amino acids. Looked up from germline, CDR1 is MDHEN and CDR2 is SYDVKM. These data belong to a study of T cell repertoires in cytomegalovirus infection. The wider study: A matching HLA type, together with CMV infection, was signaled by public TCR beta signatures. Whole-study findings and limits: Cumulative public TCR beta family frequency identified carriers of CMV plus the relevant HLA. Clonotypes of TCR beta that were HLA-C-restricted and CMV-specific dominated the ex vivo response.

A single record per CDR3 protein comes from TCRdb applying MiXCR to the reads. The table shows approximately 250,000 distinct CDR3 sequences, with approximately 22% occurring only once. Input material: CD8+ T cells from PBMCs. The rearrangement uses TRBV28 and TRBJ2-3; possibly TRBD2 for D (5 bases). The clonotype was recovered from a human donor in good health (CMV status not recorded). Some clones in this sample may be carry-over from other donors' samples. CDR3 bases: TGTGCCAGCACCAGCGGAGTAGATACGCAGTATTTT. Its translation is CASTSGVDTQYF.